A selection of T cell receptor beta chains follows, all from one sample in a study of PD-1 blockade in classical Hodgkin lymphoma. Clones were read by immunoSEQ multiplex PCR, and TCRdb kept only the in-frame ones, dropping some. The table records around 40,000 clones, over 65% of them present only once. Specimen: peripheral blood mononuclear cells (PBMCs), collected before the fourth cycle of nivolumab. These receptors were taken from a human donor with classical Hodgkin lymphoma. Both conserved end residues are part of each CDR3. A D gene is named only where the DNA matches it firmly. Size is omitted from some rows. Given values are once, few, many or a class for expanded clones.

d_gene | j_gene | abundance | v_gene | CDR3nt | CDR3aa
TRBD1 | TRBJ2-5 | . | TRBV6-5 | TGTGCCAGCAGTTACTGGACAGGGGGGCAAGAGACCCAGTACTTC | CASSYWTGGQETQYF
. | TRBJ2-1 | . | TRBV2 | TGTGCCAGCAGGGTATCCAGCGCACCCTACAATGAGCAGTTCTTC | CASRVSSAPYNEQFF
. | TRBJ2-1 | . | TRBV19 | TGTGCCAGTAGTATAAATCCAAACAATGAGCAGTTCTTC | CASSINPNNEQFF
. | TRBJ1-4 | few | TRBV2 | TGTGCCAGCAGTGAACGGCGGACTAATGAAAAACTGTTTTTT | CASSERRTNEKLFF
. | TRBJ1-1 | . | TRBV5-1 | TGCGCCAGCAGCTTCTCAGGGGCCTACACTGAAGCTTTCTTT | CASSFSGAYTEAFF
. | TRBJ1-5 | . | TRBV10-3 | TGTGCCATCAGTGCTGGTTGGCAGCCCCAGCATTTT | CAISAGWQPQHF
. | TRBJ1-1 | . | TRBV2 | TGTGCCAGCAGTCGGCGGGGGAGGACTGAAGCTTTCTTT | CASSRRGRTEAFF
TRBD1 | TRBJ2-7 | . | TRBV5-1 | TGCGCCAGCAGCTTCGGGTTCGGGACAGGGTTCTACGAGCAGTACTTC | CASSFGFGTGFYEQYF
TRBD2 | TRBJ2-3 | . | TRBV6-4 | TGTGCCAGCAGCGCTAGCGGGGGGGCCGTAGATACGCAGTATTTT | CASSASGGAVDTQYF
. | TRBJ2-2 | . | TRBV6-5 | TGTGCCAGCAGTCCCCTGGGGGGGGAGCTGTTTTTT | CASSPLGGELFF
TRBD1 | TRBJ1-4 | . | TRBV5-1 | TGCGCCAGCAGCTGGACCCCGGGACAGGGTATAGAAAAACTGTTTTTT | CASSWTPGQGIEKLFF
. | TRBJ1-2 | . | TRBV20-1 | TGCAGTGTTAGCACATACTATGGCTACACCTTC | CSVSTYYGYTF
. | TRBJ1-3 | . | TRBV18 | TGTGCCAGCTCACCACTTGGGGAAAGCTCTGGAAACACCATATATTTT | CASSPLGESSGNTIYF
TRBD1 | TRBJ1-4 | . | TRBV28 | TGTGCCAGCAGTACTCCCTCAGGGGGGGCTAATGAAAAACTGTTTTTT | CASSTPSGGANEKLFF
TRBD1 | TRBJ2-7 | . | TRBV10-3 | TGTGCCATCAGTGACTGGACAGGGATCGAGCAGTACTTC | CAISDWTGIEQYF
TRBD1 | TRBJ2-1 | . | TRBV7-8 | TGTGCCAGCAGCCGCCGGACAGGAGACTACAATGAGCAGTTCTTC | CASSRRTGDYNEQFF
. | TRBJ2-3 | . | TRBV7-9 | TGTGCCAGCAGCTTGGGGCAGATTACTAGCACAGATACGCAGTATTTT | CASSLGQITSTDTQYF
. | TRBJ1-1 | . | TRBV28 | TGTGCCAGCAGTCCCCCAACAGGGAGGAACACTGAAGCTTTCTTT | CASSPPTGRNTEAFF
TRBD2 | TRBJ2-5 | few | TRBV9 | TGTGCCAGCAGCACCAGCGGGGGGACCCCATCGACCCAGTACTTC | CASSTSGGTPSTQYF
TRBD1 | TRBJ1-4 | . | TRBV4-3 | TGCGCCAGCAGCCAAGAGACAGGGGCGGGTGAAAAACTGTTTTTT | CASSQETGAGEKLFF
. | TRBJ1-1 | . | TRBV5-1 | TGCGCCAGCAGCTTGATCGGCAGGGCGATTACTGAAGCTTTCTTT | CASSLIGRAITEAFF
TRBD2 | TRBJ2-2 | few | TRBV28 | TGTGCCAGCAGTTTTCTCGGACTAGCGAACACCGGGGAGCTGTTTTTT | CASSFLGLANTGELFF
. | TRBJ1-2 | . | TRBV5-1 | TGCGCCAGCAGTTCGGGTTTGACAGCCGACTATGGCTACACCTTC | CASSSGLTADYGYTF
. | TRBJ2-7 | once | TRBV7-9 | TGTGCCAGCAGCGGACAGATACGGGCCTACGAGCAGTACTTC | CASSGQIRAYEQYF
. | TRBJ1-2 | . | TRBV6-6 | TGTGCCAGCACCAAGGCCGGGGGCCAGTATGGCTACACCTTC | CASTKAGGQYGYTF
. | TRBJ1-4 | . | TRBV28 | TGTGCCAGCAGTTTATACACAGGGTACAAACTGTTTTTT | CASSLYTGYKLFF
. | TRBJ2-2 | . | TRBV6-5 | TGTGCCACCCGTAGTATGGGCACCGGGGAGCTGTTTTTT | CATRSMGTGELFF
TRBD2 | TRBJ2-3 | . | TRBV11-2 | TGTGCCAGCAGCTTAGCCCCTCGACTAGCGGGGGGTAGCACAGATACGCAGTATTTT | CASSLAPRLAGGSTDTQYF
. | TRBJ2-2 | once | TRBV11-3 | TGTGCCAGCAGCTTAGGGTTCAGCGAGGCCGGGGAGCTGTTTTTT | CASSLGFSEAGELFF
. | TRBJ1-1 | medium-sized | TRBV14 | TGTGCATCCTCCGGGGCGGCCTCTAGGGTGAACACTGAAGCTTTCTTT | CASSGAASRVNTEAFF
. | TRBJ1-4 | few | TRBV21-1 | TGTGCCAGCAGCAACTCGGGACAGCCGAATGAAAAACTGTTTTTT | CASSNSGQPNEKLFF
. | TRBJ2-6 | . | TRBV7-9 | TGTGCCAGCAGCTTAGATCAGACCTCTGGGGCCAACGTCCTGACTTTC | CASSLDQTSGANVLTF